This T cell receptor beta chain was identified during a study of T-cell reconstitution after alpha-beta-depleted transplantation in children. This clonotype was recorded many times. Preparation of the TCRbeta library was carried out with unique molecular identifiers. TCRdb analysed the PCR reads with MiXCR anew, one entry per CDR3 protein. The sample records more than 85,000 distinct CDR3 sequences, around 10% being singletons. This CDR3 has 15 residues. CDR1 SQVTM and CDR2 ANQGSEA come from the germline V gene. The germline V and J ends were trimmed by 2 bases and 0 bases, with 13 bases remaining between them.

V gene TRBV29-1 combines with J gene TRBJ2-5; D is perhaps TRBD1 (5 bases). The origin of this receptor is a human donor who donated a stem cell graft to a child with acute lymphoblastic leukemia. The starting material was PBMCs from the stem cell graft donor, obtained from the stem cell graft. CDR3 sequence (DNA): TGCAGCGTTGAACTCGGGCAGGGCTACCAAGAGACCCAGTACTTC. It specifies CSVELGQGYQETQYF.